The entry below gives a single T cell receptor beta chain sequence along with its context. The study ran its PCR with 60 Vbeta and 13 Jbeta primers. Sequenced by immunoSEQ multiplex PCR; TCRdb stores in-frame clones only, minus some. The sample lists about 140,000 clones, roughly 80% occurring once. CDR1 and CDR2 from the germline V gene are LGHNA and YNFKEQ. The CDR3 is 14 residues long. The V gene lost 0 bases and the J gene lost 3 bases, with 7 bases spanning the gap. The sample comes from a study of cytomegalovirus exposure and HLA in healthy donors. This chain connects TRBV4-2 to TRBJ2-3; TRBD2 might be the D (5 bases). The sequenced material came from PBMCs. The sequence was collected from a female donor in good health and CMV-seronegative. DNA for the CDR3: TGTGCCAGCAGCCAAGAACGGGGAACAGATACGCAGTATTTT. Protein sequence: CASSQERGTDTQYF.